The 3 T cell receptor beta chains below come from one sample, sequenced in a study of B cell selection in AIRE deficiency. Method: immunoSEQ multiplex PCR; TCRdb's copy keeps in-frame clones and lacks some. The data show some 21,000 clones, 94% seen once. Sorted regulatory T cells were CD4-positive, CD25-high and CD127-low or negative. The sequencing input was Tregs sorted from PBMCs. The receptors here all came from a human donor with AIRE deficiency.

The chain employs TRBV5-4 and TRBJ1-4; TRBD1 aligns across 9 bases. The J segment lost 10 bases and the V segment lost 0 bases, leaving 4 bases of the junction unmatched. The germline gives CDR1 SGHNT, CDR2 YYREEE (reference sequence). CDR3 length: 14 residues. CDR3: CASSLEPTGGKLFF. CDR3 nucleotides: TGTGCCAGCAGCTTGGAACCGACAGGGGGAAAACTGTTTTTT.

This chain uses TRBV10-2 with TRBJ2-1; D is ambiguous. V was clipped by 8 bases and J by 12 bases, with 17 bases between them. The germline gives CDR1 WSHSY, CDR2 SAAADI. The CDR3 length is 12 residues. CDR3 coding DNA: TGCGCCAGCGCCGGTATTTGGCTCCGGCAGTTCTTC. It yields the protein CASAGIWLRQFF.

The chain carries TRBV29-1 and TRBJ2-7; 11 positions agree with TRBD2. Trimming took 1 base from V and 6 from J; bases not matched to a gene: 5. Germline V lookup: CDR1 SQVTM, CDR2 ANQGSEA. The CDR3 has 14 residues. CDR3 DNA: TGCAGCGTTGAAGGGTTAGCGGGAGGGCCCGAGCAGTACTTC. Translated, it gives CSVEGLAGGPEQYF.